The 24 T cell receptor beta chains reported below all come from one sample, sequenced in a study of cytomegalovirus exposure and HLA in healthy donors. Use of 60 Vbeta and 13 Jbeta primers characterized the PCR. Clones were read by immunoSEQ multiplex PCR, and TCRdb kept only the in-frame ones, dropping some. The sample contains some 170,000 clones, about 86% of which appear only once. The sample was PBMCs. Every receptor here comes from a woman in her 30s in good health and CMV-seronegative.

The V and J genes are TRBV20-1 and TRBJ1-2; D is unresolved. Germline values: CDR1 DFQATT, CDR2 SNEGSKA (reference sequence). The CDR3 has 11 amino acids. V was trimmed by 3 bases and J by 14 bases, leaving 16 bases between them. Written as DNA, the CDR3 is TGCAGTGCTAGTCAGGAAGAAATCCTTACCTTC. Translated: CSASQEEILTF.

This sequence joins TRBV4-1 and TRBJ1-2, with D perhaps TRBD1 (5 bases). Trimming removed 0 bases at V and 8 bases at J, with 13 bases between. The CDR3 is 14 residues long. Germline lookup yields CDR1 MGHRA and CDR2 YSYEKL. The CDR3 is CASSQDGGVGGYTF. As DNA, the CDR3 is TGCGCCAGCAGCCAAGATGGAGGGGTTGGCGGCTACACCTTC.

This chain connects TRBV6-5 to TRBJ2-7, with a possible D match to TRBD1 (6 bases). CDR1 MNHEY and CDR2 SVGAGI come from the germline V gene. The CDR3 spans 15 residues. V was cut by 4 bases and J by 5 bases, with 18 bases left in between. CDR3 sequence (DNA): TGTGCCAGCAGTTCCCAGGGGAGAAGGGCCCACGAGCAGTACTTC. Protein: CASSSQGRRAHEQYF.

The CDR3 DNA is TGCAGCGTTGGGACTAGCGGGGGGAAGGGCGAGCAGTACTTC. This sequence encodes CSVGTSGGKGEQYF. This sequence joins TRBV29-1 and TRBJ2-7; 14 bases agree with TRBD2. Losses at the gene ends were 4 bases for V and 6 bases for J; bases not matched to a gene: 5. In germline, CDR1 is SQVTM, CDR2 ANQGSEA. The CDR3 runs 14 residues.

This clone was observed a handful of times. The CDR3 nucleotides are TGTGCCAGCAGTCCCGGTTACGTAACAGATACGCAGTATTTT. Encoded protein: CASSPGYVTDTQYF. The rearrangement joins TRBV28 to TRBJ2-3, with D unclear. V was clipped by 5 bases and J by 3 bases, with 12 bases between them. CDR1 MDHEN and CDR2 SYDVKM come from the germline V gene. This CDR3 spans 14 amino acids. Variable domain in full (rest from reference TRBV28 and TRBJ2-3): DVKVTQSSRYLVKRTGEKVFLECVQDMDHENMFWYRQDPGLGLRLIYFSYDVKMKEKGDIPEGYSVSREKKERFSLILESASTNQTSMYLCASSPGYVTDTQYFGPGTRLTVL.

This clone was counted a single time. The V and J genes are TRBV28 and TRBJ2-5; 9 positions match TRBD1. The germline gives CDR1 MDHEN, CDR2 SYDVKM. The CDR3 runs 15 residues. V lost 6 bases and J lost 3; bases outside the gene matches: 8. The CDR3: CASSSGTGLEETQYF. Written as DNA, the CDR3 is TGTGCCAGCAGCTCCGGGACAGGGTTAGAAGAGACCCAGTACTTC. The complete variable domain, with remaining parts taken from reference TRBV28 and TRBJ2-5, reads DVKVTQSSRYLVKRTGEKVFLECVQDMDHENMFWYRQDPGLGLRLIYFSYDVKMKEKGDIPEGYSVSREKKERFSLILESASTNQTSMYLCASSSGTGLEETQYFGPGTRLLVL.

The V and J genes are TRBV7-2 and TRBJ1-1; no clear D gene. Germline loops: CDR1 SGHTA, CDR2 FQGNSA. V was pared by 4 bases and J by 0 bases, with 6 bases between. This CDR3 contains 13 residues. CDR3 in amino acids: CASSSQLNTEAFF. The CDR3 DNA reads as TGTGCCAGCAGCTCACAGTTGAACACTGAAGCTTTCTTT.

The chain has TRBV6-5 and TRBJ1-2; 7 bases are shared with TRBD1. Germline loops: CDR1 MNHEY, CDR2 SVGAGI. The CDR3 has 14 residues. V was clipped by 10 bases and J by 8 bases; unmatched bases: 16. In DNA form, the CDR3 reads TGTGCCACCTCCCCCCGGGAGACAGGGAGAGGCTACACCTTC. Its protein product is CATSPRETGRGYTF.

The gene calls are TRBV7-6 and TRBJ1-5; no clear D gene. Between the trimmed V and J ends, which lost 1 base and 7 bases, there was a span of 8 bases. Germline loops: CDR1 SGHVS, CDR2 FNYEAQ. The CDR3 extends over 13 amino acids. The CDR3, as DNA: TGTGCCAGCAGCTTAGTTGCGGGACAGCCCCAGCATTTT. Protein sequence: CASSLVAGQPQHF.

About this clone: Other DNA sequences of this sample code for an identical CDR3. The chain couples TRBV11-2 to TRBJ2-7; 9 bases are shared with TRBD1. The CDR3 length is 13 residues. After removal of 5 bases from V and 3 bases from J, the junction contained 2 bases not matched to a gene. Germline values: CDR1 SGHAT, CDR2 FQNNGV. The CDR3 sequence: CASSLDRGYEQYF. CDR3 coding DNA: TGTGCCAGCAGCCTGGACAGGGGCTACGAGCAGTACTTC.

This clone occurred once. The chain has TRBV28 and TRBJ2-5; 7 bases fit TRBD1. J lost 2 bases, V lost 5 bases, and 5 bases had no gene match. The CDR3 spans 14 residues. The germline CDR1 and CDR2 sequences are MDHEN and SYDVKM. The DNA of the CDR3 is TGTGCCAGCAGTCTGATACAGGGGCAAGAGACCCAGTACTTC. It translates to CASSLIQGQETQYF.

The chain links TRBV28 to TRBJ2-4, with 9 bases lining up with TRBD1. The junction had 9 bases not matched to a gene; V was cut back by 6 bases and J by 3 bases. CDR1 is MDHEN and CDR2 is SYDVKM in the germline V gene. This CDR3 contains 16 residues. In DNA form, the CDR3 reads TGTGCCAGCAGCAAAACCCGGGACAGGGTCAAAAACATTCAGTACTTC. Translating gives CASSKTRDRVKNIQYF.

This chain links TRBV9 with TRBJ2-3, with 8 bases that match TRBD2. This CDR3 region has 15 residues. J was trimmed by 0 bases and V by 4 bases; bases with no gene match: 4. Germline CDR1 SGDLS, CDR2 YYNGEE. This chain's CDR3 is CASSPRTSSTDTQYF. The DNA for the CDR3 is TGTGCCAGCAGCCCGCGGACTAGCAGCACAGATACGCAGTATTTT.

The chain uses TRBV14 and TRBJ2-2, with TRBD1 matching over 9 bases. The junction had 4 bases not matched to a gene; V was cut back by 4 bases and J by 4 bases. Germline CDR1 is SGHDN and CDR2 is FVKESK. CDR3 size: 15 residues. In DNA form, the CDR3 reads TGTGCCAGCAGCCTGGGACAGGGAACCACCGGGGAGCTGTTTTTT. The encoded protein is CASSLGQGTTGELFF. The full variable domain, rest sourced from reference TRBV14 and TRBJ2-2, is EAGVTQFPSHSVIEKGQTVTLRCDPISGHDNLYWYRRVMGKEIKFLLHFVKESKQDESGMPNNRFLAERTGGTYSTLKVQPAELEDSGVYFCASSLGQGTTGELFFGEGSRLTVL.

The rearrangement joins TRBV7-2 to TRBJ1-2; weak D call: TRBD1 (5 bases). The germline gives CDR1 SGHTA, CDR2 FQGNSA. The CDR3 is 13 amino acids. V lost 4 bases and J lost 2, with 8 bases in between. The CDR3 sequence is CASSYQGNYGYTF. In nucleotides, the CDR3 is TGTGCCAGCAGCTACCAGGGAAACTATGGCTACACCTTC.

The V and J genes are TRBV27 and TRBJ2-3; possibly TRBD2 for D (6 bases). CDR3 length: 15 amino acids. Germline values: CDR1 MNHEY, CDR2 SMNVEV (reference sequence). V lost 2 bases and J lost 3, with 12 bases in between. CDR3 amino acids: CASSLAGTGTDTQYF. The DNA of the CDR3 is TGTGCCAGCAGTTTAGCGGGGACGGGGACAGATACGCAGTATTTT.

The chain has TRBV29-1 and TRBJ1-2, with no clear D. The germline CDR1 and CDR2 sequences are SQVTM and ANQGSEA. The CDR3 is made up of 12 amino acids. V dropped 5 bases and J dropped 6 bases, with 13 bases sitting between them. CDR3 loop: CSVLQKNDGYTF. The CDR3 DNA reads TGCAGCGTTTTACAGAAGAACGATGGCTACACCTTC.

The CDR3 DNA is TGCGCCAGCAGCCAAAGAGGGGATCCGGGACAGGGGATAGCCTACGAGCAGTACTTC. This translates into CASSQRGDPGQGIAYEQYF. This chain uses TRBV4-1 with TRBJ2-7; 10 nucleotides line up with TRBD1. J gave up 2 bases and V 2 bases, and 15 bases lay outside the gene matches. The CDR3 is 19 residues long. Germline lookup yields CDR1 MGHRA and CDR2 YSYEKL.

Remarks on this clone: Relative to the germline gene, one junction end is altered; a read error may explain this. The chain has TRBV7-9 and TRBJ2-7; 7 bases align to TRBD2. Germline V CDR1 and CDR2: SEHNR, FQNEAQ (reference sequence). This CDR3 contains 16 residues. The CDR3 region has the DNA TGTTCCAGCAGCTTCTTTGGCCGGGAGGATTCCTACGAGCAGTACTTC. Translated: CSSSFFGREDSYEQYF. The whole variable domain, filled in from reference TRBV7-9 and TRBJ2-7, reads DTGVSQNPRHKITKRGQNVTFRCDPISEHNRLYWYRQTLGQGPEFLTYFQNEAQLEKSRLLSDRFSAERPKGSFSTLEIQRTEQGDSAMYLCSSSFFGREDSYEQYFGPGTRLTVT.

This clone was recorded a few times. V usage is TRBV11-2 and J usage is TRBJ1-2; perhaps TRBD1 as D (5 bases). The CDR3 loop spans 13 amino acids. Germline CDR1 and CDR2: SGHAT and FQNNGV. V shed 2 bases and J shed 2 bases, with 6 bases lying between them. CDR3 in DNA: TGTGCCAGCAGCTTACGGGGGAACTATGGCTACACCTTC. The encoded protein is CASSLRGNYGYTF.

The CDR3 protein is CASSVGGVYNEQFF. DNA for the CDR3: TGTGCCAGCAGCGTAGGGGGAGTCTACAATGAGCAGTTCTTC. The chain employs TRBV9 and TRBJ2-1, with TRBD2 as a possible D gene (5 bases). Trimming pared 0 bases from V and 3 bases from J, leaving 7 bases between. This CDR3 contains 14 residues. Germline V gene data show CDR1 as SGDLS and CDR2 as YYNGEE.

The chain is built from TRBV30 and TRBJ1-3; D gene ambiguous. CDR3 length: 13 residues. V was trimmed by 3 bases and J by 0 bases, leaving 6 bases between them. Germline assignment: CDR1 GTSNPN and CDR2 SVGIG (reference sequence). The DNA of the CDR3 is TGTGCCTGGAGAAGGAGCTCTGGAAACACCATATATTTT. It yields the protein CAWRRSSGNTIYF.

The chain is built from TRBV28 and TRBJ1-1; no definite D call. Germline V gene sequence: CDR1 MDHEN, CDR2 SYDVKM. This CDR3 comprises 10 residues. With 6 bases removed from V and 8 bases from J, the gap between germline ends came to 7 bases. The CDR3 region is CASRPREAFF. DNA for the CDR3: TGTGCCAGCAGGCCCCGGGAAGCTTTCTTT.

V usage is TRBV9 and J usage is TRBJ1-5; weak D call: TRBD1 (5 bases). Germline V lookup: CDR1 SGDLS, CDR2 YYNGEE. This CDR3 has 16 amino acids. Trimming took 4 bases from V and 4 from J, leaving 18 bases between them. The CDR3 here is CASSLGWGGENQPQHF. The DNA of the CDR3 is TGTGCCAGCAGCTTAGGTTGGGGAGGGGAAAATCAGCCCCAGCATTTT.